This passage covers 31 T cell receptor beta chains from one sample sequenced in a study of siplizumab effects on memory and regulatory T cells (dated by TCRdb to about 2019). To prepare the library, the immunoSEQ multiplex PCR assay was applied. TCRdb took over this immuneACCESS table, retaining in-frame rearrangements with V and J assigned. Such tables are incomplete; in checked studies, under half of the missing clones stem from an unresolved V gene, and the remainder is unexplained. This sample is represented by about 63,000 clones; over 80% of them were singletons. The ten largest clones take up approximately 3.8% of the sample. The specimen sequenced was memory CD4+ T cells sorted from blood. What the cell subset or site label conveys for this sample: unstimulated CD4+ memory T cells. Receptors originate from a human donor in good health.

The genes are TRBV6-1 and TRBJ2-3; D unclear. With 0 bases removed from V and 4 bases from J, the gap between germline ends came to 8 bases. CDR3 length: 14 residues. Germline CDR1 is MNHNS and CDR2 is SASEGT. As DNA, the CDR3 is TGTGCCAGCAGTGAAGCAGACGCAGCAGATACGCAGTATTTT. It is translated as CASSEADAADTQYF.

CDR3 amino acids: CASTEEGARNTEAFF. DNA for the CDR3: TGTGCCAGCACGGAGGAGGGGGCGCGAAATACTGAAGCTTTCTTT. The V call is TRBV2, the J call TRBJ1-1, with 7 bases that match TRBD1. After removal of 7 bases from V and 5 bases from J, the junction contained 13 bases not matched to a gene. Germline values: CDR1 SNHLY, CDR2 FYNNEI. The CDR3 has 15 residues.

The chain recombines TRBV5-6 with TRBJ1-1; tentative D call: TRBD1 (6 bases). V was shortened by 5 bases and J by 3 bases, with 17 bases between the two germline ends. The CDR3 is made up of 15 amino acids. In germline, CDR1 is SGHDT, CDR2 YYEEEE. The CDR3: CASSLRSEGDTEAFF. CDR3 DNA sequence: TGTGCCAGCAGTTTGAGATCAGAGGGGGACACTGAAGCTTTCTTT. The full variable domain, in which reference TRBV5-6 and TRBJ1-1 provide the parts outside the CDR3, is DAGVTQSPTHLIKTRGQQVTLRCSPKSGHDTVSWYQQALGQGPQFIFQYYEEEERQRGNFPDRFSGHQFPNYSSELNVNALLLGDSALYLCASSLRSEGDTEAFFGQGTRLTVV.

The chain links TRBV5-4 to TRBJ2-7; maybe TRBD2 (6 bases). V was pared by 4 bases and J by 6 bases, with 11 bases between. CDR1 and CDR2 from the germline V gene are SGHNT and YYREEE (reference sequence). This CDR3 contains 12 residues. The chain's CDR3 is CASSLTSREQYF. CDR3 DNA: TGTGCCAGCAGCCTGACTAGTCGCGAGCAGTACTTC.

This chain connects TRBV5-4 to TRBJ2-2; TRBD1 matches 7 bases. In germline, CDR1 is SGHNT, CDR2 YYREEE (reference sequence). The CDR3 spans 16 residues. V trimming: 4 bases; J trimming: 4 bases; junction bases outside the gene matches: 10. DNA for the CDR3: TGTGCCAGCAGCCGAAGGGGGCTCCGATCCACCGGGGAGCTGTTTTTT. It encodes CASSRRGLRSTGELFF.

V usage is TRBV6-1 and J usage is TRBJ2-7, with 7 bases matching TRBD1. The CDR3 is 12 residues long. Germline V gene lookup returns CDR1 MNHNS and CDR2 SASEGT. After removal of 8 bases from V and 2 bases from J, the junction contained 3 bases not matched to a gene. For the CDR3, the DNA is TGTGCCAGCTCGGGACAGCCCTACGAGCAGTACTTC. Translation gives CASSGQPYEQYF.

This clone showed up just once. The chain uses TRBV7-8 and TRBJ1-2; D call uncertain. The CDR3 is 13 residues long. CDR1 and CDR2 (germline): SGHVS, FQNEAQ. Trimming removed 3 bases from V and 3 bases from J, with 8 bases in between. CDR3 in amino acids: CASSLAADYGYTF. The CDR3, as DNA: TGTGCCAGCAGCTTGGCGGCGGACTATGGCTACACCTTC.

V is TRBV18 and J is TRBJ2-1; 14 nucleotides match TRBD2. Trimming took 7 bases from V and 3 from J; bases not matched to a gene: 5. The CDR3 runs to 16 residues. In germline, CDR1 is KGHSH, CDR2 LQKENI. CDR3: CASFGTSGSYYNEQFF. In nucleotides, the CDR3 is TGTGCCAGCTTTGGGACTAGCGGGAGTTACTACAATGAGCAGTTCTTC.

CDR3 DNA: TGCGCCAGCAGTCCGACAGGGGTCATGTCCAGGATGATAAATGAGCAGTTCTTC. This sequence encodes CASSPTGVMSRMINEQFF. This chain joins TRBV23-1 and TRBJ2-1; TRBD1 matches 8 bases. TRBV23-1 is designated an ORF whose function remains uncertain. Trimming at V came to 4 bases and at J to 7 bases, leaving 18 bases not matched to a gene. CDR3 length equals 18 residues.

This sequence joins TRBV9 and TRBJ1-3; D is possibly TRBD1 (5 bases). Germline V gene lookup returns CDR1 SGDLS and CDR2 YYNGEE. Trimming shortened V by 2 bases and J by 6 bases, and 15 bases separated the two germline ends. The CDR3 consists of 15 residues. The chain's CDR3 is CASSVGIQQENTIYF. Written as DNA, the CDR3 is TGTGCCAGCAGCGTTGGGATACAACAGGAAAACACCATATATTTT.

This rearrangement joins TRBV5-4 to TRBJ2-7; 7 bases are a match to TRBD1. V trimming: 5 bases; J trimming: 6 bases; junction bases outside the gene matches: 11. CDR1 and CDR2 (germline): SGHNT, YYREEE (reference sequence). This CDR3 has 14 amino acids. In nucleotides, the CDR3 is TGTGCCAGCAGATTAGACTACTCAGGGGGCGAGCAGTACTTC. Its translation is CASRLDYSGGEQYF.

The V and J genes are TRBV5-1 and TRBJ2-5; tentative D call: TRBD1 (5 bases). Germline V CDR1 and CDR2: SGHRS, YFSETQ. CDR3 length equals 15 residues. Trimming left V 0 bases short and J 1 base short, with 10 bases between. CDR3 sequence reads: CASSLAAGIQETQYF. The CDR3 bases are TGCGCCAGCAGCTTGGCCGCAGGGATCCAAGAGACCCAGTACTTC. Full variable domain (missing parts from reference TRBV5-1 and TRBJ2-5): KAGVTQTPRYLIKTRGQQVTLSCSPISGHRSVSWYQQTPGQGLQFLFEYFSETQRNKGNFPGRFSGRQFSNSRSEMNVSTLELGDSALYLCASSLAAGIQETQYFGPGTRLLVL.

The rearrangement joins TRBV6-5 to TRBJ1-6; 7 bases line up with TRBD1. After removal of 8 bases from V and 10 bases from J, the junction contained 11 bases not matched to a gene. The CDR3 spans 14 residues. Looked up from germline, CDR1 is MNHEY and CDR2 is SVGAGI. Here the CDR3 DNA reads TGTGCCAGCGGGGGGGACAGCGGCTACTCACCCCTCCACTTT. Amino acid sequence: CASGGDSGYSPLHF.

J is TRBJ1-2 and V is TRBV6-5; D might be TRBD1 (6 bases). Germline loops: CDR1 MNHEY, CDR2 SVGAGI. V was clipped by 6 bases and J by 4 bases, with 12 bases between them. CDR3 length: 13 amino acids. This CDR3 reads CASSRGGGYGYTF. In nucleotides, the CDR3 is TGTGCCAGCAGCCGCGGGGGCGGCTATGGCTACACCTTC.

The table lists this clone with a count of one. The chain carries TRBV29-1 and TRBJ2-2; D tentatively reads TRBD1 or TRBD2 (5 bases each). Germline lookup yields CDR1 SQVTM and CDR2 ANQGSEA. The V gene lost 5 bases and the J gene lost 4 bases, with 14 bases spanning the gap. This CDR3 comprises 14 residues. The CDR3 nucleotides read TGCAGCGTTCCCGGGACGGCCCTCACCGGGGAGCTGTTTTTT. Its translation: CSVPGTALTGELFF.

V usage is TRBV28 and J usage is TRBJ1-2; D is undetermined. Trimming shortened V by 6 bases and J by 3 bases, and 5 bases separated the two germline ends. The CDR3 covers 11 residues. Germline CDR1 is MDHEN and CDR2 is SYDVKM. The CDR3 is CASSKDYGYTF. The CDR3 bases are TGTGCCAGCAGCAAAGACTATGGCTACACCTTC.

The chain combines TRBV7-9 with TRBJ2-7; D may be TRBD1 (5 bases). The CDR3 length is 14 residues. The V end lost 3 bases, the J end lost 4 bases, and 13 bases lay between the germline ends. Germline-derived CDR1 and CDR2 are SEHNR and FQNEAQ (reference sequence). CDR3 nucleotides: TGTGCCAGCAGCTTCCAGGGTATTTTTTACGAGCAGTACTTC. It yields the protein CASSFQGIFYEQYF.

This rearrangement joins TRBV7-2 to TRBJ2-5, with 7 bases fitting TRBD2. Germline CDR1 SGHTA, CDR2 FQGNSA. V lost 5 bases, J lost 4 bases, and 13 bases stayed unmatched. The CDR3 runs 16 residues. CDR3 sequence: CASSPEGAGRGETQYF. The CDR3 nucleotides read TGTGCCAGCAGCCCAGAAGGTGCGGGGAGGGGAGAGACCCAGTACTTC.

A few counts support this clone. The sample carries other DNA sequences with the same CDR3. V gene TRBV19 combines with J gene TRBJ2-3; TRBD2 matches at 7 bases. CDR3 length equals 15 residues. The germline gives CDR1 LNHDA, CDR2 SQIVND (reference sequence). J was trimmed by 3 bases and V by 1 base; bases with no gene match: 4. CDR3 coding DNA: TGTGCCAGTAGTATAGCGGGAGGTGGGACAGATACGCAGTATTTT. This encodes CASSIAGGGTDTQYF. Using reference TRBV19 and TRBJ2-3 for the parts outside the CDR3, the full variable domain is DGGITQSPKYLFRKEGQNVTLSCEQNLNHDAMYWYRQDPGQGLRLIYYSQIVNDFQKGDIAEGYSVSREKKESFPLTVTSAQKNPTAFYLCASSIAGGGTDTQYFGPGTRLTVL.

V is TRBV9 and J is TRBJ2-7; weak D call: TRBD2 (5 bases). Trimming pared 4 bases from V and 1 base from J, leaving 12 bases between. Germline assignment: CDR1 SGDLS and CDR2 YYNGEE. This CDR3 comprises 14 residues. As DNA, the CDR3 is TGTGCCAGCAGCCCCTTTTCGGGGTCCTACGAGCAGTACTTC. It codes for CASSPFSGSYEQYF.

The chain carries TRBV7-9 and TRBJ2-3; no clear D gene. The CDR3 spans 15 residues. V was clipped by 0 bases and J by 2 bases, with 9 bases between them. Germline-derived CDR1 and CDR2 are SEHNR and FQNEAQ (reference sequence). The CDR3 region is CASSLAGWATDTQYF. The CDR3 DNA is TGTGCCAGCAGCTTAGCGGGCTGGGCCACAGATACGCAGTATTTT. The full variable domain, completed using reference TRBV7-9 and TRBJ2-3, is DTGVSQNPRHKITKRGQNVTFRCDPISEHNRLYWYRQTLGQGPEFLTYFQNEAQLEKSRLLSDRFSAERPKGSFSTLEIQRTEQGDSAMYLCASSLAGWATDTQYFGPGTRLTVL.

In its sample, this clone was seen once. The chain combines TRBV27 with TRBJ2-1; no firm D call. Looked up from germline, CDR1 is MNHEY and CDR2 is SMNVEV (reference sequence). Trimming removed 4 bases from V and 1 base from J, with 14 bases in between. CDR3 length: 16 residues. Written as DNA, the CDR3 is TGTGCCAGCAGTTGGAATTCGCTTCCATCCTACAATGAGCAGTTCTTC. The encoded protein is CASSWNSLPSYNEQFF.

This chain joins TRBV7-3 and TRBJ2-7; 10 bases align to TRBD2. J gave up 4 bases and V 0 bases, and 9 bases lay outside the gene matches. The CDR3 is made up of 17 amino acids. Germline V gene sequence: CDR1 SGHTA, CDR2 FQGTGA. The CDR3 here is CASSLTASGGDFYEQYF. The CDR3 bases are TGTGCCAGCAGCTTAACGGCTAGCGGGGGAGATTTTTACGAGCAGTACTTC. Together with reference TRBV7-3 and TRBJ2-7, the CDR3 gives the full variable domain: GAGVSQTPSNKVTEKGKYVELRCDPISGHTALYWYRQSLGQGPEFLIYFQGTGAADDSGLPNDRFFAVRPEGSVSTLKIQRTERGDSAVYLCASSLTASGGDFYEQYFGPGTRLTVT.

This chain uses TRBV6-5 with TRBJ2-5, with D unclear. Germline V gene sequence: CDR1 MNHEY, CDR2 SVGAGI. CDR3 length: 13 amino acids. V was clipped by 6 bases and J by 5 bases, with 13 bases between them. The CDR3 loop reads CASRRPPEETQYF. The CDR3 DNA reads TGTGCCAGCAGGCGACCCCCTGAGGAGACCCAGTACTTC.

The V and J genes are TRBV4-1 and TRBJ2-7; unclear D gene. V was clipped by 4 bases and J by 2 bases, with 12 bases between them. The CDR3 sequence is 14 residues long. CDR1 is MGHRA, CDR2 YSYEKL, per germline. The CDR3 bases are TGCGCCAGCAGCCCCTGGGCAGTGACCTACGAGCAGTACTTC. As protein: CASSPWAVTYEQYF.

In this sample, this clone turned up a few times. This chain links TRBV14 with TRBJ1-1; no reliable D call. Per the germline V gene, CDR1 is SGHDN and CDR2 is FVKESK. The V gene lost 2 bases and the J gene lost 0 bases, with 4 bases spanning the gap. The CDR3 totals 13 residues. CDR3 nucleotides: TGTGCCAGCAGCCAACAAGTGAACACTGAAGCTTTCTTT. Translating it yields CASSQQVNTEAFF.

The chain uses TRBV25-1 and TRBJ2-6; D is uncertain. The germline V gene has CDR1 MGHDK and CDR2 SYGVNS. V was clipped by 0 bases and J by 0 bases, with 6 bases between them. There are 16 residues in the CDR3. The CDR3 loop is CASSEYTSSGANVLTF. The CDR3 coding sequence is TGTGCCAGCAGTGAATATACGAGCTCTGGGGCCAACGTCCTGACTTTC.

V gene TRBV5-4 combines with J gene TRBJ1-1; 12 bases map to TRBD1. The CDR3 spans 17 residues. V shed 2 bases, J shed 5 bases, and the junction held 10 bases outside the gene matches. CDR1 and CDR2 (germline): SGHNT, YYREEE (reference sequence). The CDR3 loop reads CASSLPGTGGVGTEAFF. The CDR3 DNA reads as TGTGCCAGCAGCTTACCCGGGACAGGGGGCGTTGGAACTGAAGCTTTCTTT.

The sample holds a few counts of this clone. This rearrangement joins TRBV7-3 to TRBJ2-1; 12 bases match TRBD2. J gave up 9 bases and V 5 bases, and 26 bases lay outside the gene matches. The germline V gene has CDR1 SGHTA and CDR2 FQGTGA. The CDR3 sequence is 21 residues long. The CDR3, as DNA: TGTGCCAGCAGCGCCACCCCCCCTTTCGGGGCTAGCGGGAGGGCCCGGGGTGAGCAGTTCTTC. Translation: CASSATPPFGASGRARGEQFF.

The V call is TRBV5-6, the J call TRBJ2-1; either TRBD1 or TRBD2 may fit D (6 bases each). This CDR3 region has 16 residues. Looked up from germline, CDR1 is SGHDT and CDR2 is YYEEEE. Between the trimmed V and J ends, which lost 0 bases and 3 bases, there was a span of 13 bases. The CDR3 nucleotides are TGTGCCAGCAGCTTGGACGCAGGGGAGGTCTACAATGAGCAGTTCTTC. This translates into CASSLDAGEVYNEQFF.

This clone came up once. The rearrangement joins TRBV6-5 to TRBJ2-3; D may be TRBD2 (5 bases). With 3 bases removed from V and 0 bases from J, the gap between germline ends came to 10 bases. CDR1 and CDR2 from the germline V gene are MNHEY and SVGAGI. CDR3 length: 15 amino acids. The CDR3 sequence: CASSYGLSSTDTQYF. In DNA form, the CDR3 reads TGTGCCAGCAGTTATGGACTTTCTAGCACAGATACGCAGTATTTT.